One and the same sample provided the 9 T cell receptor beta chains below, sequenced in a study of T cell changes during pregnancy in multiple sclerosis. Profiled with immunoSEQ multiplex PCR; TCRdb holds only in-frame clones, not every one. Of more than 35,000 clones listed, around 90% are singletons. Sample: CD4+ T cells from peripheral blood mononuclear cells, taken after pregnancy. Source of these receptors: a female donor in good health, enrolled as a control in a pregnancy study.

The CDR3 loop is CASSEGAGSAQYF. In nucleotides, the CDR3 is TGTGCCAGCAGTGAGGGGGCAGGAAGCGCGCAGTATTTT. V usage is TRBV2 and J usage is TRBJ2-3, with a weak D call TRBD1 (6 bases). V shed 3 bases and J shed 10 bases, with 14 bases lying between them. This CDR3 is 13 amino acids long. The V gene's germline CDR1 is SNHLY and CDR2 FYNNEI.

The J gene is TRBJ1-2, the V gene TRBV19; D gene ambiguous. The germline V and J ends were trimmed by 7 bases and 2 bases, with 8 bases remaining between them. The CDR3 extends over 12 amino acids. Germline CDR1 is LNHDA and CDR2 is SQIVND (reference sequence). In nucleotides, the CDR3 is TGTGCCAGTACCCTAGAGAACTATGGCTACACCTTC. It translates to CASTLENYGYTF.

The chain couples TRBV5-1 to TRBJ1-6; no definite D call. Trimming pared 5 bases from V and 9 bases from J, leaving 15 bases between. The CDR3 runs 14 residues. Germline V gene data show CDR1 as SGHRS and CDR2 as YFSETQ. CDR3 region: CASRVAADGSPLHF. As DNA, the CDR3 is TGCGCCAGCAGAGTTGCGGCCGACGGTTCACCCCTCCACTTT.

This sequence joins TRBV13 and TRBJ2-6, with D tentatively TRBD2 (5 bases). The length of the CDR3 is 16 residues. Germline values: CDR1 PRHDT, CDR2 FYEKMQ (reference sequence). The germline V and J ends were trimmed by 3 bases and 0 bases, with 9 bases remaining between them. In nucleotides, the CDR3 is TGTGCCAGCAGCTTCGCCGGGAACTCTGGGGCCAACGTCCTGACTTTC. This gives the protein CASSFAGNSGANVLTF.

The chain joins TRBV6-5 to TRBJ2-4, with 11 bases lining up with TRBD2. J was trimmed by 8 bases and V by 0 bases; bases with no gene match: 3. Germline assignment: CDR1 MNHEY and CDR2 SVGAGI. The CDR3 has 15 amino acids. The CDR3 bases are TGTGCCAGCAGTTACTCTACTAGCGGGAGATACATTCAGTACTTC. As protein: CASSYSTSGRYIQYF.

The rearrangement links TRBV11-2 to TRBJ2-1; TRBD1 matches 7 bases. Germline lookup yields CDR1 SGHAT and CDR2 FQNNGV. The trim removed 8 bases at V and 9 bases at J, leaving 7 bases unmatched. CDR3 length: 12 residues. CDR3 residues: CASGKGAGEQFF. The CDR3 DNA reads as TGTGCCAGCGGTAAGGGGGCTGGTGAGCAGTTCTTC. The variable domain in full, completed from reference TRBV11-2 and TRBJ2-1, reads EAGVAQSPRYKIIEKRQSVAFWCNPISGHATLYWYQQILGQGPKLLIQFQNNGVVDDSQLPKDRFSAERLKGVDSTLKIQPAKLEDSAVYLCASGKGAGEQFFGPGTRLTVL.

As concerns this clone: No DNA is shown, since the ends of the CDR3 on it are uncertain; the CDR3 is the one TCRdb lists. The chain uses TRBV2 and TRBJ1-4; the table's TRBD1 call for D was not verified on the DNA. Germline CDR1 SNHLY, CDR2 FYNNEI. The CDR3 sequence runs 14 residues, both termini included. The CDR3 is CASILDRGNEKLFF.

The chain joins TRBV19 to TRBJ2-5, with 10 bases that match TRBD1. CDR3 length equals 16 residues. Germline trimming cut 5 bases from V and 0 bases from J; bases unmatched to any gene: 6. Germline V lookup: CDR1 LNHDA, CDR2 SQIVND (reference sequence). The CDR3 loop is CASSVRTGGYQETQYF. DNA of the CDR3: TGTGCCAGTAGTGTACGGACAGGGGGGTACCAAGAGACCCAGTACTTC.

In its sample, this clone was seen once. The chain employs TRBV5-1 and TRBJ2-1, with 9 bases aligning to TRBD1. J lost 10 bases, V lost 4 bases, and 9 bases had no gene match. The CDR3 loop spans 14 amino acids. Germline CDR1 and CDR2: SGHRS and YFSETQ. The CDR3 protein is CASSPIQGAGEQFF. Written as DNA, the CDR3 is TGCGCCAGCAGCCCTATACAGGGGGCTGGGGAGCAGTTCTTC.